This entry lists 12 T cell receptor beta chains sequenced from one sample in a study of shared clonotypes between healthy human individuals (dated by TCRdb to 2018 to 2021). The library was produced with the immunoSEQ multiplex PCR assay. TCRdb carries this immuneACCESS record with in-frame sequences only. Its versions omit some clonotypes, under half of them owing to an unresolved V gene in the studies checked, with the rest unexplained. The sample table contains some 490,000 clones; only one count was recorded for 70% to 85% of them. The ten largest clonotypes hold 9.5% to 15% of the sample. Sequencing was carried out using PBMCs. The receptors derive from a woman in her forties in good health. Some clones in this sample may be carry-over from other donors' samples.

The chain is built from TRBV18 and TRBJ2-1, with a weak D call TRBD2 (5 bases). The CDR3 loop spans 13 amino acids. The germline V gene has CDR1 KGHSH and CDR2 LQKENI. Between the trimmed V and J ends, which lost 3 bases and 4 bases, there was a span of 7 bases. CDR3 protein: CASSPGVYNEQFF. DNA of the CDR3: TGTGCCAGCTCACCCGGGGTGTACAATGAGCAGTTCTTC.

The J gene is TRBJ1-1, the V gene TRBV7-9; weak D call: TRBD1 (5 bases). Germline values: CDR1 SEHNR, CDR2 FQNEAQ (reference sequence). The CDR3 spans 14 residues. Trimming removed 2 bases at V and 5 bases at J, with 12 bases between. CDR3 nucleotide sequence: TGTGCCAGCAGCTTACAGGGCGAGGGAACTGAAGCTTTCTTT. Its protein is CASSLQGEGTEAFF.

This clone has more than one count but fewer than ten. CDR3 bases: TGTGCCAGCAGCTTAGTGCCGGAGGGCCGAGAGACCCAGTACTTC. It is translated as CASSLVPEGRETQYF. The chain recombines TRBV7-9 with TRBJ2-5; the D gene is possibly TRBD2 (6 bases). This CDR3 has 15 residues. Trimming shortened V by 1 base and J by 4 bases, and 13 bases separated the two germline ends. Germline V gene lookup returns CDR1 SEHNR and CDR2 FQNEAQ (reference sequence).

This chain links TRBV7-9 with TRBJ1-1; tentative D call: TRBD1 (6 bases). This CDR3 has 14 residues. The germline V gene has CDR1 SEHNR and CDR2 FQNEAQ (reference sequence). V lost 6 bases and J 5 bases, leaving 16 bases between the germline ends. CDR3 amino acids: CASSFKGGETEAFF. CDR3 DNA: TGTGCCAGCAGTTTTAAGGGGGGTGAAACTGAAGCTTTCTTT. The whole variable domain, remainder taken from reference TRBV7-9 and TRBJ1-1, is DTGVSQNPRHKITKRGQNVTFRCDPISEHNRLYWYRQTLGQGPEFLTYFQNEAQLEKSRLLSDRFSAERPKGSFSTLEIQRTEQGDSAMYLCASSFKGGETEAFFGQGTRLTVV.

The gene calls are TRBV27 and TRBJ2-1; a weak D match, TRBD1 (6 bases). V dropped 5 bases and J dropped 2 bases, with 10 bases sitting between them. Looked up from germline, CDR1 is MNHEY and CDR2 is SMNVEV (reference sequence). The CDR3 totals 14 residues. The CDR3 sequence is CASSPSGAYNEQFF. DNA for the CDR3: TGTGCCAGCAGTCCGTCAGGGGCCTACAATGAGCAGTTCTTC.

This clone was seen just once. The chain links TRBV5-1 to TRBJ1-4; 7 bases are a match to TRBD1. Per the germline V gene, CDR1 is SGHRS and CDR2 is YFSETQ. J was trimmed by 8 bases and V by 0 bases; bases with no gene match: 10. There are 16 residues in the CDR3. The CDR3 nucleotides read TGCGCCAGCAGCTTGGAATTCAACAGGGGAGAAGAAAAACTGTTTTTT. Protein sequence: CASSLEFNRGEEKLFF.

This clone was observed a single time. The chain employs TRBV2 and TRBJ2-7; TRBD1 agrees at 8 bases. Germline CDR1 is SNHLY and CDR2 is FYNNEI. The CDR3 runs 14 residues. V was clipped by 6 bases and J by 1 base; unmatched bases: 5. CDR3 loop: CASRTQGASYEQYF. The DNA of the CDR3 is TGTGCCAGCAGAACCCAGGGGGCATCCTACGAGCAGTACTTC. Full variable domain (missing parts from reference TRBV2 and TRBJ2-7): EPEVTQTPSHQVTQMGQEVILRCVPISNHLYFYWYRQILGQKVEFLVSFYNNEISEKSEIFDDQFSVERPDGSNFTLKIRSTKLEDSAMYFCASRTQGASYEQYFGPGTRLTVT.

This clone was picked up one time. The V and J genes are TRBV18 and TRBJ2-5; no firm D call. Per the germline V gene, CDR1 is KGHSH and CDR2 is LQKENI. The germline V and J ends were trimmed by 0 bases and 1 base, with 9 bases remaining between them. CDR3 length: 15 amino acids. DNA of the CDR3: TGTGCCAGCTCACCACCTCATCGACCCCAAGAGACCCAGTACTTC. It yields the protein CASSPPHRPQETQYF.

The chain links TRBV4-3 to TRBJ2-5; 8 bases agree with TRBD2. The CDR3 totals 15 residues. Trimming cost V 4 bases and J 1 base; bases outside gene matches: 5. The germline V gene encodes CDR1 LGHNA and CDR2 YSLEER. The CDR3 loop reads CASSRSLAGQETQYF. In nucleotides, the CDR3 is TGCGCCAGCAGCCGGTCTCTAGCGGGCCAAGAGACCCAGTACTTC.

The DNA for the CDR3 is TGCGCCAGCAGTGAGTCGGCTAGCAATTTCAACAATGAGCAGTTCTTC. Translated: CASSESASNFNNEQFF. The rearrangement uses TRBV10-2 and TRBJ2-1; perhaps TRBD2 as D (5 bases). This CDR3 has 16 residues. Trimming pared 0 bases from V and 5 bases from J, leaving 14 bases between. Germline loops: CDR1 WSHSY, CDR2 SAAADI.

V is TRBV6-5 and J is TRBJ2-3, with TRBD2 identical over 8 bases. The CDR3 is 14 residues long. The germline V gene has CDR1 MNHEY and CDR2 SVGAGI. Trimming removed 6 bases from V and 6 bases from J; junction bases left unmatched: 8. In DNA form, the CDR3 reads TGTGCCAGCAGACGCCCCGGGGGGGACGATACGCAGTATTTT. Its protein product is CASRRPGGDDTQYF.

The DNA of the CDR3 is TGTGCCAGCAGCTTTCAGGGGGGCACCGGGGAGCTGTTTTTT. It yields the protein CASSFQGGTGELFF. V and J are TRBV5-8 and TRBJ2-2, with D tentatively TRBD1 (7 bases). Germline V lookup: CDR1 SGHTS, CDR2 YDEGEE. The CDR3 is 14 residues long. Trimming took off 2 bases at V and 4 bases at J, with 9 bases between the two ends. Based on the CDR3 plus reference TRBV5-8 and TRBJ2-2, the full variable domain is EAGVTQSPTHLIKTRGQQATLRCSPISGHTSVYWYQQALGLGLQFLLWYDEGEERNRGNFPPRFSGRQFPNYSSELNVNALELEDSALYLCASSFQGGTGELFFGEGSRLTVL.